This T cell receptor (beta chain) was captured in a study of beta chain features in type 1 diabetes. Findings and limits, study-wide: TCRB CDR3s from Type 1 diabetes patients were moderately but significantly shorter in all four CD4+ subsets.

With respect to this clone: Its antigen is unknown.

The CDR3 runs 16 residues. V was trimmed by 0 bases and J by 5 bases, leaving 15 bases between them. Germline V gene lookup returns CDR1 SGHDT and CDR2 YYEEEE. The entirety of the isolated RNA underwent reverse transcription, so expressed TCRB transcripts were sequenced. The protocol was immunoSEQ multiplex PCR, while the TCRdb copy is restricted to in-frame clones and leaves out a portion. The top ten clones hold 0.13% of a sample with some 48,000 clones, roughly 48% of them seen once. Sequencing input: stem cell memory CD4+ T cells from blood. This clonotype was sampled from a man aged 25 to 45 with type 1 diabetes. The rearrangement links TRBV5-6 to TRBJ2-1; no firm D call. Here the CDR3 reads CASSLARPETDNEQFF. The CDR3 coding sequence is TGTGCCAGCAGCTTGGCCAGGCCAGAGACGGACAATGAGCAGTTCTTC.